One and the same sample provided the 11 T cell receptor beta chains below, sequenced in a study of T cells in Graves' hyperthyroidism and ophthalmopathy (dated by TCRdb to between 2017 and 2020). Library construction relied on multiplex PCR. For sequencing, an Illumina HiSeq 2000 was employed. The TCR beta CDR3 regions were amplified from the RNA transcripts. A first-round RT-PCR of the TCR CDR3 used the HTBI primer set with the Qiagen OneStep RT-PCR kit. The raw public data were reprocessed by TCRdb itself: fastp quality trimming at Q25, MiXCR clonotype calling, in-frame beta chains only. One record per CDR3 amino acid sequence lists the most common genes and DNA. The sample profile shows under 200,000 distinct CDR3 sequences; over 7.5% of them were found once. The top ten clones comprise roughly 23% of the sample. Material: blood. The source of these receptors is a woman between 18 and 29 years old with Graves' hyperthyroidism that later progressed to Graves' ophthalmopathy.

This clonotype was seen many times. The CDR3: CASSQVDRSNQPQHF. CDR3 sequence (DNA): TGCGCCAGCAGCCAAGTGGACAGGAGCAATCAGCCCCAGCATTTT. The chain uses TRBV4-1 and TRBJ1-5; 7 bases match TRBD1. Germline CDR1 MGHRA, CDR2 YSYEKL. The CDR3 covers 15 residues. Unmatched junction bases numbered 1, after V lost 1 base and J lost 1 base.

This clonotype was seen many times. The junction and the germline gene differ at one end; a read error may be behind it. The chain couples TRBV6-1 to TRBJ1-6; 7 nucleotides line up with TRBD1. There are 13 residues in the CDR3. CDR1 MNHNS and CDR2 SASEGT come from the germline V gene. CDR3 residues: CASCDRVDSPLHF. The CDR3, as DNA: TGTGCCAGCTGTGACAGGGTGGATTCACCCCTCCACTTT.

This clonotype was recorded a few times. For the CDR3, the DNA is TGTGCCAGCAGTACAGGGGGGAAATCACCCCTCCACTTT. Its translation is CASSTGGKSPLHF. The J gene is TRBJ1-6, the V gene TRBV27; 8 bases fit TRBD1. With 5 bases clipped from V and 10 bases from J, the junction kept 4 bases outside the gene matches. The length of the CDR3 is 13 residues. The germline V gene has CDR1 MNHEY and CDR2 SMNVEV (reference sequence).

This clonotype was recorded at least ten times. CDR3 residues: CASSTTGAGSGNTIYF. The CDR3 DNA reads TGTGCCAGCAGCACCACGGGAGCAGGCTCTGGAAACACCATATATTTT. This chain links TRBV7-2 with TRBJ1-3; D is unresolved. Germline V lookup: CDR1 SGHTA, CDR2 FQGNSA. CDR3 size: 16 residues. V lost 5 bases to trimming and J lost 0 bases, with 14 bases between them.

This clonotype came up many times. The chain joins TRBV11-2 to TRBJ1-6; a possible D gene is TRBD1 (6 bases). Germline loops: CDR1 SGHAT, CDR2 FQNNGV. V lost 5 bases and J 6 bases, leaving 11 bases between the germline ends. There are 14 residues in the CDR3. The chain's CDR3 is CASSTRTANSPLHF. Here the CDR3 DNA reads TGTGCCAGCAGCACCCGGACAGCTAATTCACCCCTCCACTTT. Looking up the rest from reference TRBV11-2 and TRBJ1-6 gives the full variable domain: EAGVAQSPRYKIIEKRQSVAFWCNPISGHATLYWYQQILGQGPKLLIQFQNNGVVDDSQLPKDRFSAERLKGVDSTLKIQPAKLEDSAVYLCASSTRTANSPLHFGNGTRLTVT.

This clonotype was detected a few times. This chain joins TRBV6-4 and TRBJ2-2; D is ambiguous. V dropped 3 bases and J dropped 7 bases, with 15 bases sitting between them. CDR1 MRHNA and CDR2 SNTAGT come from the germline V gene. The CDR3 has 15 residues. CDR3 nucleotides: TGTGCCAGCAGTGAAGCCACCGACCCGTACGGGGAGCTGTTTTTT. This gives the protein CASSEATDPYGELFF.

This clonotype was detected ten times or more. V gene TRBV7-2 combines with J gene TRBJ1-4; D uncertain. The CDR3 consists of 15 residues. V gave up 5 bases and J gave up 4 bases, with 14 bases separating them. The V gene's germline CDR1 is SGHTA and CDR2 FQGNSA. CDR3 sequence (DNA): TGTGCCAGCAGCCCCACGTCCCTCGGTAATGAAAAACTGTTTTTT. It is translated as CASSPTSLGNEKLFF.

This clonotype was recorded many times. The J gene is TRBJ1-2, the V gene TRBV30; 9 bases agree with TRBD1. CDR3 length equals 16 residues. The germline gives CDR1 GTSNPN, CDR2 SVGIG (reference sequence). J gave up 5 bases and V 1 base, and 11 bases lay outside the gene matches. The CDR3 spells CAWSDQYRDRDYGYTF. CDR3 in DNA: TGTGCCTGGAGTGATCAGTACCGGGACAGGGATTATGGCTACACCTTC.

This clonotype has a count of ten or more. CDR3 coding DNA: TGTGCCAGCAGCGAGCGACCCGGGACAGTTGCAACTAATGAAAAACTGTTTTTT. Translating gives CASSERPGTVATNEKLFF. J is TRBJ1-4 and V is TRBV11-2; TRBD1 matches 7 bases. The CDR3 is made up of 18 amino acids. Germline trimming cut 5 bases from V and 0 bases from J; bases unmatched to any gene: 12. Germline CDR1 SGHAT, CDR2 FQNNGV.

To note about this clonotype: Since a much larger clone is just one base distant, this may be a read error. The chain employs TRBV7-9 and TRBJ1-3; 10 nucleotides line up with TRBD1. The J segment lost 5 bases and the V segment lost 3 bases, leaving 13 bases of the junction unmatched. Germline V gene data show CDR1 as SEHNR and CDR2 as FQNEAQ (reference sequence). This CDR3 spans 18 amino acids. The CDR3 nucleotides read TGTGCCAGCAGCTTCTTAGGGGACAGGGGTCGCTCCAGAAACACCATATATTTT. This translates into CASSFLGDRGRSRNTIYF. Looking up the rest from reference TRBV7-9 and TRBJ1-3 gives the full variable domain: DTGVSQNPRHKITKRGQNVTFRCDPISEHNRLYWYRQTLGQGPEFLTYFQNEAQLEKSRLLSDRFSAERPKGSFSTLEIQRTEQGDSAMYLCASSFLGDRGRSRNTIYFGEGSWLTVV.

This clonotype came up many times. CDR3 region: CASSLGQGARTEAFF. Written as DNA, the CDR3 is TGTGCCAGCAGTCTCGGACAGGGGGCGCGAACTGAAGCTTTCTTT. The J gene is TRBJ1-1, the V gene TRBV6-1; TRBD1 matches 11 bases. The CDR3 consists of 15 residues. CDR1 MNHNS and CDR2 SASEGT come from the germline V gene. The junction had 7 bases not matched to a gene; V was cut back by 5 bases and J by 5 bases.